The present TCR beta chain was sequenced within a study of blood T cells in healthy people across ages. In its sample, this clonotype was seen a few times. The antigen is unknown. Then a second PCR, running roughly 7 to 11 cycles, was carried out with a sample-barcoded 5' primer and a J-beta primer mix. TCRdb re-called the 5' RACE reads with MiXCR, one entry per CDR3 protein. The sample holds 700,000 or so distinct CDR3 sequences; around two fifths are singletons and the top ten take 30%. The CDR3 runs to 15 residues. Germline V gene data show CDR1 as SGDLS and CDR2 as YYNGEE. V lost 6 bases and J 7 bases, leaving 19 bases between the germline ends. General study results and limits: The study could not conclusively compare naive and antigen-experienced cells, given its unsorted PBMCs.

The authors isolated at least 6.5 million PBMCs per sample. The sequenced material came from blood. The sequence derives from a man older than 75 in good health. The V gene is TRBV9, the J gene TRBJ1-4; perhaps TRBD1 as D (5 bases). CDR3 loop: CASTPGEGSGEKLFF. The CDR3 DNA is TGTGCCAGCACCCCGGGGGAGGGAAGCGGTGAAAAACTGTTTTTT.